The 21 T cell receptor beta chains given below trace back to one sample, sequenced in a study of patients and donors after allogeneic stem cell transplantation (dated by TCRdb to the early 2020s). Receptor libraries were prepared by RT-PCR. The data were produced on a NextSeq 550. TCRdb reprocessed the public reads (quality trimming at Q25 with fastp, clone calling with MiXCR) and kept in-frame beta chains. Rows merge per CDR3 protein into single entries with the most common DNA and genes. Across this sample there are tens of thousands of distinct CDR3 sequences, with roughly 43% seen only once. Roughly three fifths of the sample goes to the ten largest clones. The sequenced sample consisted of blood, either unsorted or a sorted T cell fraction (not recorded which). Source of these receptors: a human donor who was either an allogeneic HSCT recipient or a stem cell or donor lymphocyte infusion donor (not recorded which). It is not recorded whose cells these are; they may come from a transplant donor.

The V and J genes are TRBV4-3 and TRBJ1-5; no clear D. Germline CDR1 and CDR2: LGHNA and YSLEER. Trimming shortened V by 1 base and J by 0 bases, and 10 bases separated the two germline ends. This CDR3 comprises 16 residues. DNA for the CDR3: TGCGCCAGCAGCCAAGGGTATTGGGATAGCAATCAGCCCCAGCATTTT. It is translated as CASSQGYWDSNQPQHF.

The chain carries TRBV4-3 and TRBJ2-7; either TRBD1 or TRBD2 may supply D (6 bases each). From germline, CDR1 is LGHNA and CDR2 YSLEER. The V gene lost 2 bases and the J gene lost 0 bases, with 14 bases spanning the gap. The CDR3 has 16 residues. The CDR3, as DNA: TGCGCCAGCAGCCAATGGGACGGGGGCGGCTCCTACGAGCAGTACTTC. It is translated as CASSQWDGGGSYEQYF.

This clonotype was found a few times. The chain joins TRBV20-1 to TRBJ1-2, with D possibly matching TRBD1 (5 bases). The CDR3 has 12 residues. Germline assignment: CDR1 DFQATT and CDR2 SNEGSKA (reference sequence). V was clipped by 6 bases and J by 2 bases, with 10 bases between them. CDR3 in DNA: TGCAGTGCGGACACAGGAAACTATGGCTACACCTTC. This encodes CSADTGNYGYTF.

There are a few counts of this clonotype. The J gene is TRBJ1-1, the V gene TRBV20-1; D might be TRBD1 (5 bases). CDR1 is DFQATT, CDR2 SNEGSKA, per germline (reference sequence). The CDR3 loop spans 13 amino acids. V was pared by 2 bases and J by 2 bases, with 9 bases between. DNA of the CDR3: TGCAGTGCTAGACCGGGGACCAACACTGAAGCTTTCTTT. It encodes CSARPGTNTEAFF.

J is TRBJ1-1 and V is TRBV9; D not certain. The V end was cut by 0 bases, the J end by 4 bases, with 10 bases between. Germline V gene sequence: CDR1 SGDLS, CDR2 YYNGEE. This CDR3 has 14 amino acids. CDR3 DNA: TGTGCCAGCAGCGTAGCTGCCCAGAGCACTGAAGCTTTCTTT. This sequence encodes CASSVAAQSTEAFF.

The chain couples TRBV5-5 to TRBJ1-1, with no clear D. CDR1 and CDR2 from the germline V gene are SGHKS and YYEKEE (reference sequence). V was shortened by 3 bases and J by 5 bases, with 14 bases between the two germline ends. This CDR3 spans 14 amino acids. The DNA for the CDR3 is TGTGCCAGCAGCTCTCCGATCGGTAGTACTGAAGCTTTCTTT. Residues: CASSSPIGSTEAFF.

The chain has TRBV7-9 and TRBJ2-7; no firm D call. Trimming cost V 2 bases and J 2 bases, with 7 bases left between them. The CDR3 runs to 13 residues. From germline, CDR1 is SEHNR and CDR2 FQNEAQ (reference sequence). CDR3 loop: CASSLTSTYEQYF. The CDR3 DNA reads TGTGCCAGCAGCTTAACATCGACCTACGAGCAGTACTTC.

V and J are TRBV12-3 or TRBV12-4 and TRBJ1-5; D is uncertain. The CDR3 totals 13 residues. V was cut by 7 bases and J by 4 bases, with 11 bases left in between. The CDR3: CASTPEVNQPQHF. CDR3 DNA sequence: TGTGCCAGCACCCCAGAAGTAAATCAGCCCCAGCATTTT.

This chain uses TRBV4-2 with TRBJ2-3, with D perhaps matching TRBD1 (6 bases). This CDR3 spans 15 amino acids. The V end was cut by 1 base, the J end by 5 bases, with 13 bases between. Per the germline V gene, CDR1 is LGHNA and CDR2 is YNFKEQ. The CDR3 nucleotides read TGTGCCAGCAGCCAAGGGGGGATGGACAGAGATACGCAGTATTTT. Translating it yields CASSQGGMDRDTQYF.

DNA for the CDR3: TGTGCCAGCAGTTTATTAGGTTTGAACACTGAAGCTTTCTTT. Its protein is CASSLLGLNTEAFF. The chain is built from TRBV28 and TRBJ1-1; no firm D call. This CDR3 has 14 amino acids. V dropped 1 base and J dropped 0 bases, with 6 bases sitting between them. Germline V CDR1 and CDR2: MDHEN, SYDVKM. The full variable domain, its missing parts supplied by reference TRBV28 and TRBJ1-1, is DVKVTQSSRYLVKRTGEKVFLECVQDMDHENMFWYRQDPGLGLRLIYFSYDVKMKEKGDIPEGYSVSREKKERFSLILESASTNQTSMYLCASSLLGLNTEAFFGQGTRLTVV.

This clonotype was recorded a few times. This chain uses TRBV30 with TRBJ1-1; D unresolved. Germline-derived CDR1 and CDR2 are GTSNPN and SVGIG (reference sequence). V was shortened by 5 bases and J by 1 base, with 14 bases between the two germline ends. This CDR3 has 14 amino acids. CDR3 nucleotide sequence: TGTGCCTGGGGACGAAACTATAGGAACACTGAAGCTTTCTTT. Protein: CAWGRNYRNTEAFF.

Here the CDR3 reads CASSMTTTGGRATEAFF. The CDR3 DNA reads TGTGCCAGTAGTATGACGACCACAGGGGGCCGGGCCACTGAAGCTTTCTTT. The chain couples TRBV19 to TRBJ1-1; 9 bases line up with TRBD1. The V gene end was trimmed by 3 bases and the J gene end by 4 bases; junction bases not matched to a gene: 12. From germline, CDR1 is LNHDA and CDR2 SQIVND (reference sequence). The CDR3 is 17 amino acids.

J is TRBJ2-7 and V is TRBV24-1; 9 nucleotides align to TRBD1. Germline V gives CDR1 KGHDR, CDR2 SFDVKD. The CDR3 consists of 15 residues. The J segment lost 2 bases and the V segment lost 4 bases, leaving 5 bases of the junction unmatched. CDR3 residues: CATSDPGQGTYEQYF. CDR3 DNA: TGTGCCACCAGTGACCCGGGACAGGGCACCTACGAGCAGTACTTC.

This clonotype has just one count. The chain uses TRBV4-3 and TRBJ1-2; a possible D gene is TRBD1 (5 bases). CDR1 and CDR2 (germline): LGHNA, YSLEER. Deletions cut 0 bases from V and 4 bases from J, with 6 bases between. This CDR3 is 13 amino acids long. The CDR3 DNA reads TGCGCCAGCAGCCAAGATACAGGCTATGGCTACACCTTC. Protein: CASSQDTGYGYTF.

The chain joins TRBV4-1 to TRBJ1-5; TRBD1 matches 7 bases. CDR3 length equals 17 residues. The germline V gene encodes CDR1 MGHRA and CDR2 YSYEKL. V lost 4 bases to trimming and J lost 4 bases; unmatched junction nucleotides: 13. The CDR3, as DNA: TGCGCCAGCAGCCTAGATCTCGGGACAGAGACTAATCAGCCCCAGCATTTT. This gives the protein CASSLDLGTETNQPQHF.

The V and J genes are TRBV10-3 and TRBJ2-2, with no clear D. CDR3 length: 12 amino acids. Germline lookup yields CDR1 ENHRY and CDR2 SYGVKD. The ends were cut back, 2 bases at V and 10 bases at J, with 8 bases in the middle. The DNA for the CDR3 is TGTGCCATCAGTGAGGGCAGTCTGGAGCTGTTTTTT. Translation gives CAISEGSLELFF.

Details on this clonotype: Germline is not matched at one junction end, which may reflect a read error. This sequence joins TRBV4-3 and TRBJ1-1; D remains unclear. This CDR3 contains 12 residues. Germline V gene data show CDR1 as LGHNA and CDR2 as YSLEER. The CDR3 nucleotides are TGTGCCAGCAGCTTAGGGAGCACTGAAGCTTTCTTT. It codes for CASSLGSTEAFF.

The J gene is TRBJ1-2, the V gene TRBV7-8; TRBD1 aligns across 9 bases. With 5 bases clipped from V and 3 bases from J, the junction kept 10 bases outside the gene matches. Germline lookup yields CDR1 SGHVS and CDR2 FQNEAQ. There are 16 residues in the CDR3. CDR3 nucleotides: TGTGCCAGCAGCCTCCTTGTGGGGGACAGGGACTATGGCTACACCTTC. Protein sequence: CASSLLVGDRDYGYTF.

This clonotype showed up just a few times. The chain is built from TRBV27 and TRBJ1-2, with 8 bases that match TRBD1. The CDR3 is 17 residues long. V dropped 3 bases and J dropped 5; count of bases not matched to a gene: 14. CDR1 MNHEY and CDR2 SMNVEV come from the germline V gene (reference sequence). The CDR3 loop reads CASSLSDPGGRVYGYTF. CDR3 in DNA: TGTGCCAGCAGTTTGTCGGACCCAGGGGGCAGAGTATATGGCTACACCTTC.

This chain joins TRBV7-2 and TRBJ1-1, with a tentative D call TRBD1 (6 bases). The V gene lost 5 bases and the J gene lost 8 bases, with 24 bases spanning the gap. The length of the CDR3 is 16 residues. CDR1 SGHTA and CDR2 FQGNSA come from the germline V gene. DNA of the CDR3: TGTGCCAGCAGCGGAGCTGGGGGCGGGTCGTCGGTGGAAGCTTTCTTT. Amino acid sequence: CASSGAGGGSSVEAFF.

This clonotype turned up a few times. The chain combines TRBV12-3 or TRBV12-4 with TRBJ1-5; D is undetermined. This CDR3 has 12 amino acids. Trimming took off 4 bases at V and 7 bases at J, with 8 bases between the two ends. The CDR3 reads CASSYDGQPQHF. CDR3 DNA: TGTGCCAGCAGTTATGACGGCCAGCCCCAGCATTTT.